The next 27 T cell receptor beta chains were all read from a single sample in a study of cytomegalovirus exposure and HLA in healthy donors. Researchers ran the PCR with 60 Vbeta and 13 Jbeta primers. Using immunoSEQ multiplex PCR, the repertoire was profiled, and TCRdb retains in-frame clones only, with some absent. Altogether approximately 76,000 clones are present, approximately 79% being singletons, with the ten largest covering roughly 2.5%. The sequenced sample was PBMCs. The receptors derive from a man aged 30 to 39 in good health and CMV-seronegative.

In this sample, this clone turned up once. The rearrangement links TRBV6-1 to TRBJ1-1; D is ambiguous. The germline V gene encodes CDR1 MNHNS and CDR2 SASEGT. CDR3 length: 12 residues. V gave up 6 bases and J gave up 1 base, with 6 bases separating them. The chain's CDR3 is CASREGNTEAFF. In DNA form, the CDR3 reads TGTGCCAGCAGAGAGGGGAACACTGAAGCTTTCTTT.

The rearrangement joins TRBV5-5 to TRBJ2-1; D possibly corresponds to TRBD1 (6 bases). The V gene lost 4 bases and the J gene lost 6 bases, with 14 bases spanning the gap. CDR3 length: 14 residues. Germline values: CDR1 SGHKS, CDR2 YYEKEE (reference sequence). CDR3: CASSPPLDSNEQFF. For the CDR3, the DNA is TGTGCCAGCAGCCCTCCCTTGGACAGCAATGAGCAGTTCTTC.

V gene TRBV7-9 combines with J gene TRBJ2-1; 8 bases fit TRBD2. V shed 5 bases and J 8 bases; nucleotides not matched to a gene: 14. The CDR3 loop spans 16 amino acids. The germline gives CDR1 SEHNR, CDR2 FQNEAQ (reference sequence). The CDR3 region is CASSDNRGPGGDEQFF. DNA of the CDR3: TGTGCCAGCAGCGATAACCGGGGCCCCGGGGGGGATGAGCAGTTCTTC.

This clone was observed a handful of times. The gene calls are TRBV2 and TRBJ2-1, with a tentative D call TRBD2 (6 bases). In germline, CDR1 is SNHLY, CDR2 FYNNEI. The ends were cut back, 0 bases at V and 4 bases at J, with 16 bases in the middle. The CDR3 sequence is 17 residues long. In DNA, the CDR3 is TGTGCCAGCAGTGAAGCGCTTCTGGCGGGGCGATACAATGAGCAGTTCTTC. Residues: CASSEALLAGRYNEQFF.

CDR3 DNA sequence: TGCAGCGTTGGGGGGAAGGTAGCGGGGGGGCATCAGACCCAGTACTTC. Translating gives CSVGGKVAGGHQTQYF. The gene calls are TRBV29-1 and TRBJ2-5; 11 positions match TRBD2. The J segment lost 6 bases and the V segment lost 4 bases, leaving 13 bases of the junction unmatched. Per the germline V gene, CDR1 is SQVTM and CDR2 is ANQGSEA. CDR3 length equals 16 residues.

This clone was seen a single time. The chain combines TRBV14 with TRBJ1-4; possible D gene TRBD1, 5 bases. V lost 4 bases and J 6 bases, leaving 12 bases between the germline ends. CDR1 and CDR2 (germline): SGHDN, FVKESK. CDR3 size: 14 residues. The DNA of the CDR3 is TGTGCCAGCAGCCCCAGGGTTTCGCATGAAAAACTGTTTTTT. Its translation is CASSPRVSHEKLFF.

The sample holds one count of this clone. The chain has TRBV6-1 and TRBJ2-7; D is unresolved. Germline CDR1 is MNHNS and CDR2 is SASEGT. CDR3 size: 13 residues. V was shortened by 0 bases and J by 3 bases, with 6 bases between the two germline ends. This CDR3 is CASSEAYGYEQYF. The CDR3 DNA sequence: TGTGCCAGCAGTGAAGCTTACGGCTACGAGCAGTACTTC.

V and J are TRBV4-2 and TRBJ1-2; 11 nucleotides agree with TRBD1. Germline CDR1 and CDR2: LGHNA and YNFKEQ. The CDR3 is 17 amino acids. J lost 3 bases, V lost 3 bases, and 9 bases had no gene match. CDR3 sequence reads: CASSHYFRGQGDYGYTF. CDR3 sequence (DNA): TGTGCCAGCAGCCACTATTTCCGGGGACAGGGGGACTATGGCTACACCTTC.

The V gene is TRBV19, the J gene TRBJ1-5, with D possibly being TRBD1 (5 bases). The CDR3 contains 12 residues. V gave up 7 bases and J gave up 9 bases, with 13 bases separating them. Germline loops: CDR1 LNHDA, CDR2 SQIVND (reference sequence). The CDR3 sequence: CASTPDGGPQHF. The CDR3 DNA is TGTGCCAGTACCCCCGACGGGGGGCCCCAGCATTTT.

The J gene is TRBJ1-6, the V gene TRBV5-5; D gene unclear. V lost 1 base, J lost 0 bases, and 11 bases lay in between. The CDR3 runs 17 residues. Germline CDR1 SGHKS, CDR2 YYEKEE (reference sequence). As DNA, the CDR3 is TGTGCCAGCAGCTTGCCAGGCTCGAGCTCCTATAATTCACCCCTCCACTTT. This gives the protein CASSLPGSSSYNSPLHF.

V gene TRBV11-2 combines with J gene TRBJ2-1; D perhaps matches TRBD2 (5 bases). Germline lookup yields CDR1 SGHAT and CDR2 FQNNGV. V was pared by 1 base and J by 7 bases, with 17 bases between. The CDR3 runs 16 residues. CDR3: CASSLGNTGLANEQFF. The CDR3 DNA sequence: TGTGCCAGCAGCTTAGGAAACACTGGCCTAGCTAATGAGCAGTTCTTC.

The chain uses TRBV4-1 and TRBJ1-1; tentatively, D is TRBD1 (5 bases). The CDR3 extends over 13 amino acids. Germline-derived CDR1 and CDR2 are MGHRA and YSYEKL. V lost 4 bases to trimming and J lost 5 bases, with 11 bases between them. In nucleotides, the CDR3 is TGCGCCAGCAGCCCCGACCAGGGTACTGAAGCTTTCTTT. This gives the protein CASSPDQGTEAFF.

Note on this clone: A read error may produce the germline difference seen at one junction end. The same CDR3 arises from other DNA sequences in this sample as well. CDR3 region: CASSPAGQGGGNQPQHF. CDR3 coding DNA: TGTGCCAGCTCACCAGCGGGACAGGGCGGGGGCAATCAACCCCAGCATTTT. V is TRBV18 and J is TRBJ1-5, with 9 positions matching TRBD1. Looked up from germline, CDR1 is KGHSH and CDR2 is LQKENI. CDR3 size: 17 residues. Full variable domain (remainder filled in from reference TRBV18 and TRBJ1-5): NAGVMQNPRHLVRRRGQEARLRCSPMKGHSHVYWYRQLPEEGLKFMVYLQKENIIDESGMPKERFSAEFPKEGPSILRIQQVVRGDSAAYFCASSPAGQGGGNQPQHFGDGTRLSIL.

The chain couples TRBV7-6 to TRBJ2-7; the match to TRBD2 covers 7 bases. The junction had 1 base not matched to a gene; V was cut back by 3 bases and J by 2 bases. The germline V gene encodes CDR1 SGHVS and CDR2 FNYEAQ. The length of the CDR3 is 13 residues. This CDR3 reads CASSFGGAYEQYF. DNA of the CDR3: TGTGCCAGCAGCTTTGGGGGGGCCTACGAGCAGTACTTC. The whole variable domain, remainder taken from reference TRBV7-6 and TRBJ2-7, is GAGVSQSPRYKVTKRGQDVALRCDPISGHVSLYWYRQALGQGPEFLTYFNYEAQQDKSGLPNDRFSAERPEGSISTLTIQRTEQRDSAMYRCASSFGGAYEQYFGPGTRLTVT.

The chain employs TRBV15 and TRBJ1-2; TRBD1 aligns across 7 bases. The CDR3 is 15 amino acids. CDR1 is LNHNV, CDR2 YYDKDF, per germline (reference sequence). V gave up 1 base and J gave up 4 bases; unmatched junction bases: 6. The CDR3, as DNA: TGTGCCACCAGCAGAGCCGGGACAGAGACCTATGGCTACACCTTC. This sequence encodes CATSRAGTETYGYTF.

The chain employs TRBV6-1 and TRBJ1-5; TRBD1 matches at 7 bases. The V and J ends lost 4 bases and 3 bases, in that order; junction bases with no gene match: 6. The CDR3 is 15 residues long. Germline lookup yields CDR1 MNHNS and CDR2 SASEGT. DNA for the CDR3: TGTGCCAGCAGTGCAATGACAGGGCCCAATCAGCCCCAGCATTTT. Its protein product is CASSAMTGPNQPQHF.

A single count supports this clone. V and J are TRBV9 and TRBJ2-7; D remains ambiguous. The CDR3 runs 14 residues. V lost 0 bases to trimming and J lost 0 bases, with 7 bases between them. CDR1 is SGDLS and CDR2 is YYNGEE in the germline V gene. Here the CDR3 DNA reads TGTGCCAGCAGCGTAGATCACAGCTCCTACGAGCAGTACTTC. Translating it yields CASSVDHSSYEQYF.

This clone has just a few counts. V gene TRBV5-1 combines with J gene TRBJ2-7; 9 bases are a match to TRBD1. The CDR3 loop spans 14 amino acids. CDR1 is SGHRS and CDR2 is YFSETQ in the germline V gene. J was trimmed by 6 bases and V by 3 bases; bases with no gene match: 7. Here the CDR3 DNA reads TGCGCCAGCAGCTCGGGACAGGGACTCCTCGAGCAGTACTTC. Translated: CASSSGQGLLEQYF.

The V call is TRBV7-9, the J call TRBJ1-2; 7 bases are a match to TRBD1. V lost 1 base and J lost 7; bases outside the gene matches: 9. The CDR3 spans 15 residues. Germline CDR1 SEHNR, CDR2 FQNEAQ (reference sequence). This CDR3 is CASSLGTGVGAGYTF. The DNA for the CDR3 is TGTGCCAGCAGCTTAGGAACAGGGGTAGGTGCTGGCTACACCTTC.

The chain recombines TRBV9 with TRBJ2-7; 11 nucleotides agree with TRBD2. The J segment lost 5 bases and the V segment lost 4 bases, leaving 8 bases of the junction unmatched. The CDR3 has 15 residues. The germline V gene encodes CDR1 SGDLS and CDR2 YYNGEE. CDR3 residues: CASSRASGGWNEQYF. The CDR3 DNA sequence: TGTGCCAGCAGCCGGGCTAGCGGGGGGTGGAACGAGCAGTACTTC.

The chain recombines TRBV7-2 with TRBJ1-5; TRBD1 matches at 9 bases. CDR1 and CDR2 (germline): SGHTA, FQGNSA. The CDR3 has 15 amino acids. Trimming at V came to 3 bases and at J to 3 bases, leaving 3 bases not matched to a gene. The CDR3 bases are TGTGCCAGCAGCTTTGGGACAGGGCCCAATCAGCCCCAGCATTTT. Protein: CASSFGTGPNQPQHF.

J is TRBJ1-5 and V is TRBV5-6; a weak D match, TRBD1 (5 bases). V lost 4 bases and J lost 3, with 14 bases in between. This CDR3 is built from 15 residues. CDR1 SGHDT and CDR2 YYEEEE come from the germline V gene. CDR3 bases: TGTGCCAGCAGCCGCCGACAGACTTACAATCAGCCCCAGCATTTT. As protein: CASSRRQTYNQPQHF.

The rearrangement joins TRBV9 to TRBJ2-1; the D is unclear. Germline CDR1 and CDR2: SGDLS and YYNGEE. The CDR3 totals 16 residues. Trimming cost V 0 bases and J 0 bases, with 10 bases left between them. The CDR3 spells CASSVAGASSYNEQFF. The CDR3 DNA sequence: TGTGCCAGCAGCGTAGCGGGTGCGAGCTCCTACAATGAGCAGTTCTTC.

CDR3 nucleotides: TGTGCCTGGAGTAAGAGCCCAGGTTACTACGAGCAGTACTTC. Translating it yields CAWSKSPGYYEQYF. The rearrangement links TRBV30 to TRBJ2-7, with D unclear. The CDR3 runs to 14 residues. The germline gives CDR1 GTSNPN, CDR2 SVGIG (reference sequence). The ends were cut back, 2 bases at V and 3 bases at J, with 14 bases in the middle. Filled out from reference TRBV30 and TRBJ2-7, the complete variable domain reads SQTIHQWPATLVQPVGSPLSLECTVEGTSNPNLYWYRQAAGRGLQLLFYSVGIGQISSEVPQNLSASRPQDRQFILSSKKLLLSDSGFYLCAWSKSPGYYEQYFGPGTRLTVT.

This clone has only one observation. CDR3 residues: CASSQDSLAGGQETQYF. DNA of the CDR3: TGCGCCAGCAGCCAAGATTCACTAGCGGGGGGTCAAGAGACCCAGTACTTC. The chain has TRBV4-1 and TRBJ2-5; 12 nucleotides align to TRBD2. The CDR3 is 17 residues long. Germline loops: CDR1 MGHRA, CDR2 YSYEKL. The trim removed 0 bases at V and 2 bases at J, leaving 4 bases unmatched.

The V and J genes are TRBV15 and TRBJ2-7; the match to TRBD1 covers 7 bases. Germline CDR1 and CDR2: LNHNV and YYDKDF (reference sequence). The length of the CDR3 is 15 residues. V shed 5 bases, J shed 2 bases, and the junction held 9 bases outside the gene matches. The CDR3 is CATSPNRDSPYEQYF. The CDR3 coding sequence is TGTGCCACCAGCCCCAACCGGGACAGTCCCTACGAGCAGTACTTC.

The chain links TRBV7-2 to TRBJ1-5; 9 bases line up with TRBD1. Germline assignment: CDR1 SGHTA and CDR2 FQGNSA. The V and J ends lost 6 bases and 8 bases, in that order; junction bases with no gene match: 11. This CDR3 has 15 residues. In DNA, the CDR3 is TGTGCCAGCAGTTATACCGGGACAGGGAATAAGCCCCAGCATTTT. The encoded protein is CASSYTGTGNKPQHF.